The 19 T cell receptor beta chains below come from one sample, sequenced in a study of blood T cell repertoires in COVID-19. Clones were read by immunoSEQ multiplex PCR, and TCRdb kept only the in-frame ones, dropping some. The table lists tens of thousands of clones, approximately 80% of them singletons. Material: peripheral blood. Receptor source: a man between 65 and 85 years old with COVID-19, enrolled during active disease.

The chain uses TRBV4-1 and TRBJ2-3; no definite D call. CDR3 length: 19 residues. V lost 1 base and J lost 1, with 21 bases in between. Germline lookup yields CDR1 MGHRA and CDR2 YSYEKL. Written as DNA, the CDR3 is TGCGCCAGCAGCCAAGGAATCGCGGCCCCAAGATCCCGCACAGATACGCAGTATTTT. The encoded protein is CASSQGIAAPRSRTDTQYF.

The chain combines TRBV6-2 or TRBV6-3 with TRBJ2-7; D call uncertain. The germline CDR1 and CDR2 sequences are MNHEY and SVGEGT. The CDR3 length is 14 residues. The V end was cut by 6 bases, the J end by 2 bases, with 14 bases between. The CDR3 DNA is TGTGCCAGCAGCGATTTTGGGCCCGCCTACGAGCAGTACTTC. This translates into CASSDFGPAYEQYF.

The chain combines TRBV19 with TRBJ1-6; D remains ambiguous. V gave up 3 bases and J gave up 6 bases, with 12 bases separating them. Germline CDR1 LNHDA, CDR2 SQIVND (reference sequence). The CDR3 length is 15 residues. CDR3 nucleotides: TGTGCCAGTAGTATCACCGGGCGGGCTAATTCACCCCTCCACTTT. Encoded protein: CASSITGRANSPLHF.

This clone was seen just once. The chain has TRBV5-6 and TRBJ1-2; 10 bases align to TRBD1. Trimming cost V 4 bases and J 7 bases; bases outside gene matches: 7. Germline V gene lookup returns CDR1 SGHDT and CDR2 YYEEEE. The CDR3 sequence is 14 residues long. CDR3 sequence reads: CASSPRQGARGYTF. DNA of the CDR3: TGTGCCAGCAGCCCCCGACAGGGGGCGCGTGGCTACACCTTC.

The chain employs TRBV4-2 and TRBJ1-1; D uncertain. Trimming took 2 bases from V and 7 from J, leaving 8 bases between them. The CDR3 runs to 12 residues. CDR1 and CDR2 (germline): LGHNA, YNFKEQ. The CDR3 region is CASSQFQNEAFF. CDR3 in DNA: TGTGCCAGCAGCCAATTCCAGAATGAAGCTTTCTTT.

The chain carries TRBV5-6 and TRBJ1-2; 7 positions match TRBD1. With V trimmed by 5 bases and J by 8 bases, 9 bases remained unmatched. This CDR3 has 13 residues. From germline, CDR1 is SGHDT and CDR2 YYEEEE. The DNA of the CDR3 is TGTGCCAGCAGTTTCGACAGGGTTTTAGGCTACACCTTC. Amino acids: CASSFDRVLGYTF. Using reference TRBV5-6 and TRBJ1-2 for the parts outside the CDR3, the full variable domain is DAGVTQSPTHLIKTRGQQVTLRCSPKSGHDTVSWYQQALGQGPQFIFQYYEEEERQRGNFPDRFSGHQFPNYSSELNVNALLLGDSALYLCASSFDRVLGYTFGSGTRLTVV.

The chain employs TRBV21-1 and TRBJ2-1; whether TRBD2, the table's D call, matches the DNA was not checked. TRBV21-1 is a listed pseudogene. The CDR3 loop spans 11 amino acids. The CDR3 loop is CASRSRNEQFF. The CDR3 DNA sequence: TGTGCCAGCAGGTCGCGGAATGAGCAGTTCTTC.

This clone was counted only a few times. The chain recombines TRBV24-1 with TRBJ2-5; D may be TRBD1 (5 bases). This CDR3 spans 16 amino acids. V was clipped by 5 bases and J by 2 bases, with 17 bases between them. CDR1 is KGHDR, CDR2 SFDVKD, per germline. CDR3 bases: TGTGCCACCAGTGGGGGCCCCACACCCTTTCAAGAGACCCAGTACTTC. This sequence encodes CATSGGPTPFQETQYF.

This clone appeared once. Lacking the conserved final phenylalanine or tryptophan, this CDR3 likely reflects a read error. The limits of the CDR3 on the DNA are not certain, so only TCRdb's listed CDR3 is given. The chain employs TRBV7-2 and TRBJ2-7; TRBD2, the table's D call, lacks a check against the DNA. The CDR3 is 11 amino acids in total, end residues counted. The V gene's germline CDR1 is SGHTA and CDR2 FQGNSA. The CDR3 is CASSLLGGSGS.

This clone was seen once. The chain has TRBV7-2 and TRBJ2-2, with D possibly TRBD2 on 6 matching bases. CDR3 length: 15 amino acids. Trimming removed 5 bases from V and 3 bases from J, with 13 bases in between. Germline CDR1 is SGHTA and CDR2 is FQGNSA. This chain's CDR3 is CASSPGLRDTGELFF. The CDR3 nucleotides are TGTGCCAGCAGCCCGGGACTGAGGGACACCGGGGAGCTGTTTTTT.

The V call is TRBV2, the J call TRBJ1-5; the D is unclear. Per germline, CDR1 SNHLY and CDR2 FYNNEI. V lost 2 bases, J lost 0 bases, and 8 bases lay in between. The CDR3 has 15 residues. CDR3 loop: CASSEQVFSNQPQHF. CDR3 nucleotides: TGTGCCAGCAGTGAACAGGTTTTTAGCAATCAGCCCCAGCATTTT.

The gene calls are TRBV5-1 and TRBJ1-1, with D perhaps TRBD1 (5 bases). The CDR3 is 13 amino acids. The V end lost 3 bases, the J end lost 5 bases, and 11 bases lay between the germline ends. Germline CDR1 is SGHRS and CDR2 is YFSETQ. CDR3 loop: CASSSSPGTEAFF. The CDR3 DNA reads TGCGCCAGCAGCTCGAGTCCAGGGACTGAAGCTTTCTTT.

The rearrangement joins TRBV10-3 to TRBJ1-1; no clear D. CDR3 length: 13 residues. Trimming shortened V by 11 bases and J by 3 bases, and 16 bases separated the two germline ends. Germline lookup yields CDR1 ENHRY and CDR2 SYGVKD. This CDR3 is CAATDTVDTEAFF. DNA for the CDR3: TGTGCCGCCACCGACACGGTGGACACTGAAGCTTTCTTT.

V is TRBV18 and J is TRBJ2-2; a possible D gene is TRBD1 (5 bases). Deletions cut 3 bases from V and 4 bases from J, with 9 bases between. The CDR3 is 14 residues long. CDR1 and CDR2 (germline): KGHSH, LQKENI. For the CDR3, the DNA is TGTGCCAGCTCACCGACAGTTACCACCGGGGAGCTGTTTTTT. This sequence encodes CASSPTVTTGELFF. Full variable domain (remainder filled in from reference TRBV18 and TRBJ2-2): NAGVMQNPRHLVRRRGQEARLRCSPMKGHSHVYWYRQLPEEGLKFMVYLQKENIIDESGMPKERFSAEFPKEGPSILRIQQVVRGDSAAYFCASSPTVTTGELFFGEGSRLTVL.

CDR3 sequence reads: CASSHLTAGGVHEQYF. As DNA, the CDR3 is TGCGCCAGCAGCCACCTAACAGCGGGAGGGGTACACGAGCAGTACTTC. The J gene is TRBJ2-7, the V gene TRBV4-1, with 10 bases fitting TRBD2. Germline V gene data show CDR1 as MGHRA and CDR2 as YSYEKL. V trimming: 3 bases; J trimming: 5 bases; junction bases outside the gene matches: 10. The CDR3 has 16 residues.

This clone qualifies as medium-sized. The chain recombines TRBV7-9 with TRBJ2-7; tentative D call: TRBD1 (6 bases). The germline gives CDR1 SEHNR, CDR2 FQNEAQ (reference sequence). V lost 6 bases to trimming and J lost 0 bases, with 15 bases between them. The CDR3 totals 15 residues. As DNA, the CDR3 is TGTGCCAGCAGTCTTAACCGGGACACCTCCTACGAGCAGTACTTC. It yields the protein CASSLNRDTSYEQYF. The full variable domain, in which reference TRBV7-9 and TRBJ2-7 provide the parts outside the CDR3, is DTGVSQNPRHKITKRGQNVTFRCDPISEHNRLYWYRQTLGQGPEFLTYFQNEAQLEKSRLLSDRFSAERPKGSFSTLEIQRTEQGDSAMYLCASSLNRDTSYEQYFGPGTRLTVT.

J is TRBJ1-5 and V is TRBV28; possible D gene TRBD1, 5 bases. Trimming took 5 bases from V and 0 from J, leaving 8 bases between them. CDR1 MDHEN and CDR2 SYDVKM come from the germline V gene. The CDR3 sequence is 14 residues long. CDR3 coding DNA: TGTGCCAGCAGTCTACAGGTTAGCAATCAGCCCCAGCATTTT. It is translated as CASSLQVSNQPQHF.

The chain uses TRBV15 and TRBJ1-1; D is perhaps TRBD1 (6 bases). CDR3 length: 15 amino acids. Germline CDR1 and CDR2: LNHNV and YYDKDF (reference sequence). Trimming cost V 5 bases and J 4 bases, with 17 bases left between them. CDR3 amino acids: CATSLGGGRVTEAFF. The CDR3 DNA sequence: TGTGCCACCAGCCTCGGGGGGGGCCGGGTCACTGAAGCTTTCTTT.

In its sample, this clone was seen a few times. The chain combines TRBV5-4 with TRBJ2-2; 8 bases map to TRBD2. V lost 10 bases and J lost 7; bases outside the gene matches: 6. This CDR3 has 12 residues. Per the germline V gene, CDR1 is SGHNT and CDR2 is YYREEE (reference sequence). The CDR3 sequence is CAAARGGGELFF. The DNA of the CDR3 is TGTGCCGCAGCCCGGGGGGGCGGGGAGCTGTTTTTT.